This TCR beta chain appears in the sequencing data of a study of shared clonotypes between healthy human individuals. The CDR3 has 14 residues. Trimming took 0 bases from V and 3 from J; bases not matched to a gene: 0. From germline, CDR1 is KGHSH and CDR2 LQKENI. This clone was counted a single time. Different DNA sequences within this sample yield the same CDR3. For sorted subsets, roughly 200 ng DNA per replicate equaled 30,000 or so T cell genomes. Clones were sequenced by immunoSEQ multiplex PCR, and TCRdb holds only the in-frame ones, with some missing. The sample comprises about 1,500,000 clones, roughly 96% of which are singletons, and 1% to 1.5% rests with the top ten.

The sequencing input was naive CD4+ T cells sorted from blood. Regarding subset: CD45RA+ positively selected. The TCR originated in a man aged 30-40 years in good health. This chain joins TRBV18 and TRBJ2-3, with TRBD2 matching 7 bases. CDR3 region: CASSPPGGTDTQYF. In DNA, the CDR3 is TGTGCCAGCTCACCACCGGGGGGGACAGATACGCAGTATTTT. Based on the CDR3 plus reference TRBV18 and TRBJ2-3, the full variable domain is NAGVMQNPRHLVRRRGQEARLRCSPMKGHSHVYWYRQLPEEGLKFMVYLQKENIIDESGMPKERFSAEFPKEGPSILRIQQVVRGDSAAYFCASSPPGGTDTQYFGPGTRLTVL.